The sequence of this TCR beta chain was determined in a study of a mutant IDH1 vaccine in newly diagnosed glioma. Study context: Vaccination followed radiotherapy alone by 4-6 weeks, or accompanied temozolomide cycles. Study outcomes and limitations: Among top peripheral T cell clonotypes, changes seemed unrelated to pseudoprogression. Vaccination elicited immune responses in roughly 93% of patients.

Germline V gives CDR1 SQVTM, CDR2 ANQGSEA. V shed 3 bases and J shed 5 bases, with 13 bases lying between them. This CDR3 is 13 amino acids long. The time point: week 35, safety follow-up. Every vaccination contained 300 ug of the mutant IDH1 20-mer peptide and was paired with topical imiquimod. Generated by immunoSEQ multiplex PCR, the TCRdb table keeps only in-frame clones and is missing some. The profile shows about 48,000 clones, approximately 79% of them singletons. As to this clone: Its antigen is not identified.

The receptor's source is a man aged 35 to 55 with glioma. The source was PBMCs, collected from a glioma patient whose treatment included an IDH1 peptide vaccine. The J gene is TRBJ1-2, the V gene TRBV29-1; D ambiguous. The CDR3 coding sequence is TGCAGCGTTGAGGGCTCGGCCGGTTATGGCTACACCTTC. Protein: CSVEGSAGYGYTF.